This T cell receptor beta chain is drawn from a study of blood T cell repertoires in COVID-19. The wider study: Sample material is recorded as cDNA or gDNA derived from T cells, B-cell-depleted T cells, or PBMCs.

Seattle patients were enrolled during active infection and followed longitudinally. Per the authors' pipeline: By means of reference gene primer amplification, nucleated cell counts were estimated. Profiling relied on immunoSEQ multiplex PCR, and the TCRdb table lists in-frame clones only, not all of them. V, J and clone size derive from that table, while D and trimming were established from the DNA sequence. Of roughly 330,000 clones listed, over 80% are singletons. V was clipped by 1 base and J by 3 bases, with 13 bases between them. This CDR3 has 16 amino acids. CDR1 and CDR2 (germline): MDHEN, SYDVKM.

The chain is built from TRBV28 and TRBJ1-5, with a tentative D call TRBD1 (6 bases). Source material: peripheral blood. The TCR was taken from a young man with COVID-19, enrolled during active disease. The CDR3 reads CASSLLSAGANQPQHF. CDR3 DNA: TGTGCCAGCAGTTTATTGTCCGCAGGGGCCAATCAGCCCCAGCATTTT.